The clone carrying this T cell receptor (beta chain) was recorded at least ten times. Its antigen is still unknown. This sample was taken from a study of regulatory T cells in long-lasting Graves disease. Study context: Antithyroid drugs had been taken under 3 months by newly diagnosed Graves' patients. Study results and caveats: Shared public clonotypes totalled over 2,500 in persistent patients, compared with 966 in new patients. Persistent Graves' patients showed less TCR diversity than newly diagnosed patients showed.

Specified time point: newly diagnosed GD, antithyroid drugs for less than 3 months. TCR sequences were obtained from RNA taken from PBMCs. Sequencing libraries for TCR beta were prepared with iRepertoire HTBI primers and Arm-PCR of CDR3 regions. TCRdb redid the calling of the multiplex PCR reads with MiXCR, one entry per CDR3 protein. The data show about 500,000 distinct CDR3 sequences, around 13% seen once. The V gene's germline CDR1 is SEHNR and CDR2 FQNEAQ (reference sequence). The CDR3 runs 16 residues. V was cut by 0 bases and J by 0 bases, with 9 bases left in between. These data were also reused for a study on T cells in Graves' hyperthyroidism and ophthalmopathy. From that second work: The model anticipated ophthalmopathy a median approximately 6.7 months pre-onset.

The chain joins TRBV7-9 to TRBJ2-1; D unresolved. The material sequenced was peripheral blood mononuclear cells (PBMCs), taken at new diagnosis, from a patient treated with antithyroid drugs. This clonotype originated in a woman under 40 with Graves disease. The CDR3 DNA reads TGTGCCAGCAGCTTAGCGGTTTCTGGCTCCTACAATGAGCAGTTCTTC. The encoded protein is CASSLAVSGSYNEQFF.